One sample yielded the 3 T cell receptor beta chains listed below, sequenced in a study of cytotoxic CD8 clonotypes in ibrutinib-treated CLL. This table comes from immunoSEQ multiplex PCR, and its TCRdb copy is limited to in-frame clones, with some not included. The repertoire consists of 40,000 or so clones, with less than 85% occurring once and the leading ten covering around a tenth. The source material was PBMCs, sampled at disease progression, from a patient treated with ibrutinib. The receptors shown here come from a human donor with chronic lymphocytic leukemia.

In this sample, this clone turned up a few times. The rearrangement uses TRBV27 and TRBJ1-3, with a weak D call TRBD1 (5 bases). Trimming pared 3 bases from V and 4 bases from J, leaving 7 bases between. This CDR3 has 13 amino acids. Germline CDR1 MNHEY, CDR2 SMNVEV (reference sequence). The CDR3 here is CASSFTGGNTIYF. The CDR3 region has the DNA TGTGCCAGCAGTTTTACAGGAGGAAACACCATATATTTT.

The chain carries TRBV11-2 and TRBJ2-3, with D possibly matching TRBD2 (6 bases). Germline CDR1 is SGHAT and CDR2 is FQNNGV. V lost 5 bases and J lost 2, with 8 bases in between. CDR3 length: 13 residues. In DNA, the CDR3 is TGTGCCAGCAGCCCGGACTACACAGATACGCAGTATTTT. Protein product: CASSPDYTDTQYF. Supplemented by reference TRBV11-2 and TRBJ2-3, the full variable domain reads EAGVAQSPRYKIIEKRQSVAFWCNPISGHATLYWYQQILGQGPKLLIQFQNNGVVDDSQLPKDRFSAERLKGVDSTLKIQPAKLEDSAVYLCASSPDYTDTQYFGPGTRLTVL.

This clone was counted a single time. This rearrangement joins TRBV19 to TRBJ2-1; 9 bases agree with TRBD1. V lost 7 bases to trimming and J lost 3 bases; unmatched junction nucleotides: 10. CDR1 is LNHDA and CDR2 is SQIVND in the germline V gene (reference sequence). The CDR3 consists of 16 residues. The CDR3 here is CASKVGGTGIYNEQFF. CDR3 coding DNA: TGTGCCAGTAAAGTAGGGGGGACAGGGATCTACAATGAGCAGTTCTTC.